This T cell receptor beta chain is from a study of long-term antiretroviral therapy in people with HIV. Study-wide points: At every time point, clones expanded before ART dominated the repertoire. Repertoires looked antigen-experienced, with only a slight naive shift after ART.

Survey-level resolution applied to immunoSEQ assay v3.0. Using immunoSEQ multiplex PCR, the repertoire was profiled, and TCRdb retains in-frame clones only, with some absent. The repertoire consists of about 29,000 clones, with about 90% occurring once and the leading ten covering around 9%. From germline, CDR1 is SEHNR and CDR2 FQNEAQ (reference sequence). The length of the CDR3 is 14 residues. Deletions cut 3 bases from V and 5 bases from J, with 12 bases between. Points on this clone: Its antigen is not identified.

The input for sequencing was unsorted PBMCs, taken 3.2 years before starting antiretroviral therapy. The sequence was obtained from a man in his forties or fifties with HIV. V is TRBV7-9 and J is TRBJ2-3; D ambiguous. CDR3 nucleotide sequence: TGTGCCAGCAGCTTCCTGATACATGGAGATACGCAGTATTTT. Amino acid sequence: CASSFLIHGDTQYF.